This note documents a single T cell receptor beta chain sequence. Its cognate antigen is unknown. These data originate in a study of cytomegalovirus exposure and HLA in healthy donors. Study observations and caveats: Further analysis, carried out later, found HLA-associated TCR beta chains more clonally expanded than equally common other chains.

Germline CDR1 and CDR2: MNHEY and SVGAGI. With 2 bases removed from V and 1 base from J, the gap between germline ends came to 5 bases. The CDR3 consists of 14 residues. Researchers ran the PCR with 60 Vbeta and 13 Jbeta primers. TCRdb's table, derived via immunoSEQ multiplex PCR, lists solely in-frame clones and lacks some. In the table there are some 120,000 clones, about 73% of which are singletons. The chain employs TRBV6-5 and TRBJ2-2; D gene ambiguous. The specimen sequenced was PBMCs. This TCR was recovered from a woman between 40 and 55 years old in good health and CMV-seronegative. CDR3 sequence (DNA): TGTGCCAGCAGTTACAGACTGAACACCGGGGAGCTGTTTTTT. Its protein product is CASSYRLNTGELFF.